This T cell receptor beta chain was identified during a study of cytomegalovirus exposure and HLA in healthy donors. PCR was performed using 60 Vbeta and 13 Jbeta primers. Sequencing used immunoSEQ multiplex PCR; TCRdb keeps in-frame clones, though not all of them. The repertoire holds about 190,000 clones, roughly 83% seen once, with 0.2% to 0.3% in the top ten. The CDR3 contains 14 residues. Germline loops: CDR1 MNHEY, CDR2 SMNVEV (reference sequence). V gave up 5 bases and J gave up 6 bases; unmatched junction bases: 10. Sequencing used PBMCs. This sequence originates from a boy aged 5 to 17 in good health and CMV-seronegative. The rearrangement links TRBV27 to TRBJ2-7; 7 bases map to TRBD1. The CDR3 DNA sequence: TGTGCCAGCAGTCCCCTGACAGGGAATCCCGAGCAGTACTTC. This sequence encodes CASSPLTGNPEQYF.